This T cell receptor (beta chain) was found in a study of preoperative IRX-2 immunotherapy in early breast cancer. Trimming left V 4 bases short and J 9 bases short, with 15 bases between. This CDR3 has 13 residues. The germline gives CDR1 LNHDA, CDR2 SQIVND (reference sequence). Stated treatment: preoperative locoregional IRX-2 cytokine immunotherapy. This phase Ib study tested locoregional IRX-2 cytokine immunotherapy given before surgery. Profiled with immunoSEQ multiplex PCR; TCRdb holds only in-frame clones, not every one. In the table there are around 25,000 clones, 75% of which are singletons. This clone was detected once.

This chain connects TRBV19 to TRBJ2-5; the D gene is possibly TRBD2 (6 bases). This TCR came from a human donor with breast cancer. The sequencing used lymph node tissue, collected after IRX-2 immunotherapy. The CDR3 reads CASSNRGGMAQYF. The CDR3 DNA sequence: TGTGCCAGTAGTAACCGGGGAGGTATGGCCCAGTACTTC.